The clone carrying this TCR beta chain has just a few counts. Its specificity is not known. The data were taken from a study of T cells after yellow fever vaccination. Study-level results: The presence of abundant clonotypes contaminating from the bulk population was possible in FACS-sorted repertoires. A faster peak, day 5 versus 15, was reached by the weaker secondary response. Most clones from primary vaccination were detected again post-booster (approximately 97% CD4, about 88% CD8).

Production of TCR cDNA was by 5'RACE template switching, which also added a universal primer site and UMIs. In TCRdb, the 5' RACE reads were re-called with MiXCR into one record per CDR3 protein. The sample has 400,000 or so distinct CDR3 sequences; about 9.9% are singletons. CDR3 length equals 14 residues. CDR1 and CDR2 from the germline V gene are SGDLS and YYNGEE. V shed 3 bases and J shed 3 bases, with 7 bases lying between them. The sequence came from a man aged 18 to 30 who received the YFV17D yellow fever vaccine. The chain uses TRBV9 and TRBJ1-6; D gene ambiguous. Specimen: PBMCs, collected on the day of the first yellow fever vaccination. The CDR3 sequence is CASSGGDYNSPLHF. In nucleotides, the CDR3 is TGTGCCAGCAGCGGGGGTGACTATAATTCACCCCTCCACTTT.